This T cell receptor beta chain came from a study of CD8 T cells in Susac syndrome. Trimming took 4 bases from V and 0 from J; bases not matched to a gene: 27. The CDR3 totals 23 residues. There are a few counts of this clonotype. The RNA input was roughly 0.45 to 1 ug, and it was reverse transcribed with random hexamers. An immunoSEQ multiplex PCR generated amplified TCR beta CDR3 products spanning 54 Vbeta and 13 Jbeta. TCRdb re-called the immunoSEQ multiplex PCR reads with MiXCR, one entry per CDR3 protein. The repertoire holds about 120,000 distinct CDR3 sequences, with roughly 91% as singletons. Sequencing of TCR beta was undertaken in CD8+ and CD4+ T cells derived from blood. FACS was used to enrich TEMRA cells, whereas the CD8+ and CD4+ T cells were obtained by negative isolation.

The sample taken for sequencing was CD4+ T cells from PBMCs. The receptor comes from a human donor in good health. The chain employs TRBV23-1 and TRBJ1-1; TRBD1 agrees at 9 bases. TRBV23-1 has ORF status, its function being uncertain. The CDR3, as DNA: TGCGCCAGCAGTCTAATCAACCCAACGGGACAGGGCGACTCCCCGAGAGTGAACACTGAAGCTTTCTTT. Residues: CASSLINPTGQGDSPRVNTEAFF.